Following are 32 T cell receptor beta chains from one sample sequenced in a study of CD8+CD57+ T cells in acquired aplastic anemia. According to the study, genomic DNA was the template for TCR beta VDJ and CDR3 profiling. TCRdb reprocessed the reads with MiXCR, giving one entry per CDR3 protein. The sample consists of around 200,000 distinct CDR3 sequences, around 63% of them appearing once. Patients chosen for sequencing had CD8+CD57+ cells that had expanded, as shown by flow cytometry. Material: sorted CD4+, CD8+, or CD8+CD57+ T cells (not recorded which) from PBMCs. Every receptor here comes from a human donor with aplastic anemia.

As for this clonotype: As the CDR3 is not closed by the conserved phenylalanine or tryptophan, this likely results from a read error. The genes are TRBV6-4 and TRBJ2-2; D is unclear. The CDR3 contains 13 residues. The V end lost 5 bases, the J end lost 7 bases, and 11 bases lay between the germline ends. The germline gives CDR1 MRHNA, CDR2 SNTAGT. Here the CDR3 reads CASSQPRFGELFS. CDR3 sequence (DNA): TGTGCCAGCAGTCAACCCCGTTTCGGGGAGCTGTTTTCT.

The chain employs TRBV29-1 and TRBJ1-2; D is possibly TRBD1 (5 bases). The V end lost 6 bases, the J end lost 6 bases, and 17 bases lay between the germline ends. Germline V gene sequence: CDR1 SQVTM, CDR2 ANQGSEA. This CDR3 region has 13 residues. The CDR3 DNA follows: TGCAGCGTCGGTCTCGGGGCAGCCCATGGCTACACCTTC. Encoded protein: CSVGLGAAHGYTF.

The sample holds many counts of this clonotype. CDR3 residues: CASSLVEDNEQFF. In DNA, the CDR3 is TGTGCCAGCAGCTTAGTTGAGGACAATGAGCAGTTCTTC. The chain joins TRBV7-9 to TRBJ2-1; no clear D gene. Germline CDR1 reads SEHNR; CDR2 reads FQNEAQ (reference sequence). Trimming removed 1 base from V and 5 bases from J, with 6 bases in between. CDR3 size: 13 residues.

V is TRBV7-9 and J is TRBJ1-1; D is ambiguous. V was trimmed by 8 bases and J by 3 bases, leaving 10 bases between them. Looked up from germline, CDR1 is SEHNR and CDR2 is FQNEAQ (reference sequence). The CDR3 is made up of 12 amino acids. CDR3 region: CASGEEYTEAFF. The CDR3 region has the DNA TGTGCCAGCGGAGAGGAGTACACTGAAGCTTTCTTT.

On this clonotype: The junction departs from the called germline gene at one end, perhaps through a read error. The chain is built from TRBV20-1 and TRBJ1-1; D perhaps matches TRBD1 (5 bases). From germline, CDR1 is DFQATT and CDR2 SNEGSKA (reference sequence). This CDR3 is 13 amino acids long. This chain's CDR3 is CSAPRQMNTKAFF. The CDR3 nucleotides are TGCAGTGCCCCAAGACAGATGAACACTAAAGCTTTCTTT.

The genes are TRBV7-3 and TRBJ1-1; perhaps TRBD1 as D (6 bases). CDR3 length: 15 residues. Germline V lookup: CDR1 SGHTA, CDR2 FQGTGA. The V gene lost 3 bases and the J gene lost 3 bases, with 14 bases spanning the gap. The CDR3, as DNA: TGTGCCAGCAGCTTGGGAGGGGGGGAATACACTGAAGCTTTCTTT. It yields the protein CASSLGGGEYTEAFF.

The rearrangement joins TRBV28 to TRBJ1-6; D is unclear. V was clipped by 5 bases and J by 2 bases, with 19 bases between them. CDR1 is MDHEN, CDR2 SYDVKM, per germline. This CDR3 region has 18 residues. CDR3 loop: CASSQRKTRQTYNSPLHF. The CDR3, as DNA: TGTGCCAGCAGTCAGAGAAAGACCAGGCAGACCTATAATTCACCCCTCCACTTT.

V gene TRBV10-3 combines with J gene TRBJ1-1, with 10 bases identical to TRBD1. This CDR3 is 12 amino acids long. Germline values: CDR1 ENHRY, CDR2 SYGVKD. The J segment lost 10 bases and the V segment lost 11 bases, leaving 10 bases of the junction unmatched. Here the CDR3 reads CAATTGGVGAFF. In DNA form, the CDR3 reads TGTGCCGCAACGACAGGGGGCGTAGGAGCTTTCTTT.

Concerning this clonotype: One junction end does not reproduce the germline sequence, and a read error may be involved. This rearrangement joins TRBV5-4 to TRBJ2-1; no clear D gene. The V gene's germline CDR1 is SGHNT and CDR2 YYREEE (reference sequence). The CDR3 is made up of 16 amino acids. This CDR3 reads CASSLEYGPNYNEQFF. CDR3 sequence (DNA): TGTGCCAGCAGCTTGGAGTACGGGCCAAATTACAACGAGCAGTTCTTC.

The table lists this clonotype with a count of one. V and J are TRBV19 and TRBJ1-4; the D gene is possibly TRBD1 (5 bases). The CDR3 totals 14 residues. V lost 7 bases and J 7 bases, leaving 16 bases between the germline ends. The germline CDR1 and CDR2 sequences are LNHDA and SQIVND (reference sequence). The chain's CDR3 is CASTSRGGVEKLFF. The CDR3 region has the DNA TGTGCCAGTACCTCTCGCGGGGGGGTTGAAAAACTGTTTTTT.

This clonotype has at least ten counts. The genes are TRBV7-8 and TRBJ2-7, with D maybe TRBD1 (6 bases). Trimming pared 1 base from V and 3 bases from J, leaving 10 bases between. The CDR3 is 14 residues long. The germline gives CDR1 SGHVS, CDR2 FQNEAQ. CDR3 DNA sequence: TGTGCCAGCAGCTTAGGGACAGTAAACTACGAGCAGTACTTC. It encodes CASSLGTVNYEQYF.

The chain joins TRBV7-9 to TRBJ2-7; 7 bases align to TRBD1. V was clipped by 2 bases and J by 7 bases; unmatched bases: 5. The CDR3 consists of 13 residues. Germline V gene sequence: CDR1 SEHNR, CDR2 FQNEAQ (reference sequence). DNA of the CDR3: TGTGCCAGCAGCTTAAAGGGGGCGTGGGAGCAGTACTTC. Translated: CASSLKGAWEQYF. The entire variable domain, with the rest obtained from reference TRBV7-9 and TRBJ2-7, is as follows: DTGVSQNPRHKITKRGQNVTFRCDPISEHNRLYWYRQTLGQGPEFLTYFQNEAQLEKSRLLSDRFSAERPKGSFSTLEIQRTEQGDSAMYLCASSLKGAWEQYFGPGTRLTVT.

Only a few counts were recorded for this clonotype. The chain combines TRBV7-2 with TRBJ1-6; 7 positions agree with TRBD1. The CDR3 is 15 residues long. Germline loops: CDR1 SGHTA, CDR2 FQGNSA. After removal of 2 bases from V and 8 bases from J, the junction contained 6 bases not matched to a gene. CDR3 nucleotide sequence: TGTGCCAGCAGCTTAACCGGGACAGCCCATTCACCCCTCCACTTT. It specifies CASSLTGTAHSPLHF.

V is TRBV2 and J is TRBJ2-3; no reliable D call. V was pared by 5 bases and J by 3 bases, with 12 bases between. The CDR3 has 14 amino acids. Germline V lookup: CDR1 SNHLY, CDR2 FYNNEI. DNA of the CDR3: TGTGCCAGCAGTTCCAGCGTCTTTACAGATACGCAGTATTTT. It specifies CASSSSVFTDTQYF.

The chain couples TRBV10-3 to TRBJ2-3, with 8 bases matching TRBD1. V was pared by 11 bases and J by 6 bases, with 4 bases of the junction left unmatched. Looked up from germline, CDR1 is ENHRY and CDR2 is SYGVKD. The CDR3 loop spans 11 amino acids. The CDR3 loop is CAVQGDDTQYF. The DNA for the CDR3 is TGTGCCGTACAGGGGGACGATACGCAGTATTTT.

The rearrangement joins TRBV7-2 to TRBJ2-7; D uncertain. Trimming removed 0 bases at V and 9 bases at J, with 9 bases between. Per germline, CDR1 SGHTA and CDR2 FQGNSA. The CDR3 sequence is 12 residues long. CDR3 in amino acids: CASSLAQEGQYF. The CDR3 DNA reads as TGTGCCAGCAGCTTAGCGCAGGAAGGGCAGTACTTC.

CDR3 coding DNA: TGTGCCAGCAGTGTCGGACAGGGGACAGGGCGGACCGGGGAGCTGTTTTTT. It is translated as CASSVGQGTGRTGELFF. The chain links TRBV25-1 to TRBJ2-2; TRBD1 matches at 9 bases. The CDR3 has 17 residues. Trimming removed 4 bases from V and 5 bases from J; junction bases left unmatched: 11. Per the germline V gene, CDR1 is MGHDK and CDR2 is SYGVNS.

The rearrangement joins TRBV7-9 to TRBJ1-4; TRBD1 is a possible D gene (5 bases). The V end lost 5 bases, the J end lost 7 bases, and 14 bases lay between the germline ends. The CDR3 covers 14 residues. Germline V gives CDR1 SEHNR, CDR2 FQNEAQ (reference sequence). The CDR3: CASSPPGVTEKLFF. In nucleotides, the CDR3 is TGTGCCAGCAGCCCCCCGGGGGTTACTGAAAAACTGTTTTTT. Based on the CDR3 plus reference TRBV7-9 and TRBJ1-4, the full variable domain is DTGVSQNPRHKITKRGQNVTFRCDPISEHNRLYWYRQTLGQGPEFLTYFQNEAQLEKSRLLSDRFSAERPKGSFSTLEIQRTEQGDSAMYLCASSPPGVTEKLFFGSGTQLSVL.

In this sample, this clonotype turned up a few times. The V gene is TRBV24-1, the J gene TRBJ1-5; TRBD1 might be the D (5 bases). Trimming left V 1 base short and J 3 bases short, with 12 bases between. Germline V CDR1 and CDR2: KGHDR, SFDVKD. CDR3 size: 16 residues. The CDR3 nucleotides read TGTGCCACCAGTGATTTATGGGGGGAGTACAATCAGCCCCAGCATTTT. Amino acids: CATSDLWGEYNQPQHF.

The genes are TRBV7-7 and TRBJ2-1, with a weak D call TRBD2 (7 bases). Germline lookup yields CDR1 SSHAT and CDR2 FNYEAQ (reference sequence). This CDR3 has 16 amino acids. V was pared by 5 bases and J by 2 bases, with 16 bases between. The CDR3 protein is CASSPWSGGPYNEQFF. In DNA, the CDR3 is TGTGCCAGCAGCCCCTGGTCGGGGGGCCCCTACAATGAGCAGTTCTTC.

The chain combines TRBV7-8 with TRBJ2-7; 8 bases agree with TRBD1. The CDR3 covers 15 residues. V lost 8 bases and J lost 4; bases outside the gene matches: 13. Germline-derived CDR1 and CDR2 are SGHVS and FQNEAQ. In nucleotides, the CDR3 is TGTGCCAGCCTTCCCCGGGACAGGATGTTTTACGAGCAGTACTTC. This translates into CASLPRDRMFYEQYF.

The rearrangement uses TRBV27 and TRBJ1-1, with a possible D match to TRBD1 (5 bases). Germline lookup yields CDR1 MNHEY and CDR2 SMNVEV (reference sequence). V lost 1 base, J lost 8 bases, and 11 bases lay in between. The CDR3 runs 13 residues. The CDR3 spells CASSLLWGLEAFF. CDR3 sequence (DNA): TGTGCCAGCAGTTTATTATGGGGCCTCGAAGCTTTCTTT.

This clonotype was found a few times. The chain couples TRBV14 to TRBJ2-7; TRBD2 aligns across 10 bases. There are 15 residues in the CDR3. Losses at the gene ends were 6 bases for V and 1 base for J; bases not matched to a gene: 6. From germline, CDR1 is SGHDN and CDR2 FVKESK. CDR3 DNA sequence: TGTGCCAGCAGGGCAGCGGGAGGGAAGTCCTACGAGCAGTACTTC. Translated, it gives CASRAAGGKSYEQYF.

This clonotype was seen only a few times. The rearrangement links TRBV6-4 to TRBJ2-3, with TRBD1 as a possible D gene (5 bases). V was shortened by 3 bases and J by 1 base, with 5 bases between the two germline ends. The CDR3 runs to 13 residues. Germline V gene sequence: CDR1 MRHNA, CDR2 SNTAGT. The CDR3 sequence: CASSEQGTDTQYF. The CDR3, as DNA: TGTGCCAGCAGTGAACAGGGCACAGATACGCAGTATTTT.

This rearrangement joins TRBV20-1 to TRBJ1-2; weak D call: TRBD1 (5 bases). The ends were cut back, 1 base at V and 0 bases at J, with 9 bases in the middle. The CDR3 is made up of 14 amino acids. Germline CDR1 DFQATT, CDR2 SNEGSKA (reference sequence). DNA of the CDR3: TGCAGTGCTAGAGGGACACGAGCTAACTATGGCTACACCTTC. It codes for CSARGTRANYGYTF.

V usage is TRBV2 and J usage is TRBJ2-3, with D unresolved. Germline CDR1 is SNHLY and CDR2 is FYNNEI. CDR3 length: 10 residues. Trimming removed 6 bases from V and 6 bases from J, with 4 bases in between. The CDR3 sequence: CASRVDTQYF. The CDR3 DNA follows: TGTGCCAGCAGGGTCGATACGCAGTATTTT.

CDR3 in DNA: TGCGCCAGCAGCTTGGCGCAGGGATATGGGAATGAGCAGTTCTTC. It yields the protein CASSLAQGYGNEQFF. This chain connects TRBV5-1 to TRBJ2-1, with D tentatively TRBD1 (5 bases). CDR3 length equals 15 residues. Trimming shortened V by 0 bases and J by 7 bases, and 14 bases separated the two germline ends. Germline lookup yields CDR1 SGHRS and CDR2 YFSETQ.

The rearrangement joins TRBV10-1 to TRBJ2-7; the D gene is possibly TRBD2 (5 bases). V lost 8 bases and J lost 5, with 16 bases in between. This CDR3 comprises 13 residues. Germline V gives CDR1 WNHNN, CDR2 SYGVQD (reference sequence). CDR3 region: CASERNLGDEQYF. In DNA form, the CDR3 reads TGCGCCAGCGAGAGGAACCTCGGGGACGAGCAGTACTTC.

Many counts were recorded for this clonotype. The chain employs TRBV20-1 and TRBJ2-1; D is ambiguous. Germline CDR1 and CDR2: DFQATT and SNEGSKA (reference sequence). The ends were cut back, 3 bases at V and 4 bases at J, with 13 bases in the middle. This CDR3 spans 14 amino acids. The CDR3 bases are TGCAGTGCTAGTGGTCTAGGAGATTACAATGAGCAGTTCTTC. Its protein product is CSASGLGDYNEQFF.

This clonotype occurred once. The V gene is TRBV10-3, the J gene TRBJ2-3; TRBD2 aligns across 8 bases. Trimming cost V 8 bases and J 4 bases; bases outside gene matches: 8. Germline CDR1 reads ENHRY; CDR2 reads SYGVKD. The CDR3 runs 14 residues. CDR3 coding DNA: TGTGCCATCGCGTTCGGGAGGGCCTCAGATACGCAGTATTTT. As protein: CAIAFGRASDTQYF.

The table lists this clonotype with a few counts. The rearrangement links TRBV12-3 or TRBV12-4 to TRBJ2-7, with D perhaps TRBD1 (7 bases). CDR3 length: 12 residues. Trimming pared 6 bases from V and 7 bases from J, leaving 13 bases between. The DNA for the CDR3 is TGTGCCAGCAGCCCAGGGGGGTTGGAGCAGTACTTC. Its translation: CASSPGGLEQYF.

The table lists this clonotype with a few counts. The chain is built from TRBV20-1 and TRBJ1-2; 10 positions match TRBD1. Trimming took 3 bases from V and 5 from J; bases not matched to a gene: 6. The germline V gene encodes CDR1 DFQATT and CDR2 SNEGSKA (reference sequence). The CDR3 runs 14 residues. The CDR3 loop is CSARETGGHYGYTF. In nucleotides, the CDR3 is TGCAGTGCTAGGGAGACAGGGGGCCATTATGGCTACACCTTC.